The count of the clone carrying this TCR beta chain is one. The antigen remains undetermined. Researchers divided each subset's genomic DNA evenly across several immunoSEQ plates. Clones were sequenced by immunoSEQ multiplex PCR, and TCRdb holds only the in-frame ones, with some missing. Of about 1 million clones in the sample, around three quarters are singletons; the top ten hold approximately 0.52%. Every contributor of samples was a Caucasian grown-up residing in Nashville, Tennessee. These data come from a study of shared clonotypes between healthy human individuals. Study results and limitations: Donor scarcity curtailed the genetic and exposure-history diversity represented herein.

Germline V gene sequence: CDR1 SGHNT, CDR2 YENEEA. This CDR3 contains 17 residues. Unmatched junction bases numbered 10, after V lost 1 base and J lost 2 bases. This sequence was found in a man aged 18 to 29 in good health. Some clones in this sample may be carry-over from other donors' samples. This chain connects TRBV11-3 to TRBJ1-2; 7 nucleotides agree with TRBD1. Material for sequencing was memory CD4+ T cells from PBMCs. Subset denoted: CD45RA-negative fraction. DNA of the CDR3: TGTGCCAGCAGCTTAGCGCGGGAGACAGGGACCAACTATGGCTACACCTTC. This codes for CASSLARETGTNYGYTF.